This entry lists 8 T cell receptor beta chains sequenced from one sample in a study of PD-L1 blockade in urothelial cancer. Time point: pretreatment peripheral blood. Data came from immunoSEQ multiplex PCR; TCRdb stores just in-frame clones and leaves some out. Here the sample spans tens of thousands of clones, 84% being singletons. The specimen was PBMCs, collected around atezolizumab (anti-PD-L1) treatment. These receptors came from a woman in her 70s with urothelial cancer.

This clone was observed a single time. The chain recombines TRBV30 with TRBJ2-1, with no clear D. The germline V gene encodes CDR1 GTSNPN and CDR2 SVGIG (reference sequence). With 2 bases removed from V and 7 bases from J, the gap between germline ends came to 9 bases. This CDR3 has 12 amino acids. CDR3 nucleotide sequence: TGTGCCTGGAGTCCATACGAGAATGAGCAGTTCTTC. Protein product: CAWSPYENEQFF.

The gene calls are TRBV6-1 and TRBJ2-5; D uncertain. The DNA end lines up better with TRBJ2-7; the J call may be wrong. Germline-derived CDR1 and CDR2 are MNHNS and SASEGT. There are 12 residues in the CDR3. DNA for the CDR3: TGTGCCAGCAGTGAATGGTCCTACGAGCAGTACTTC. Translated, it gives CASSEWSYEQYF.

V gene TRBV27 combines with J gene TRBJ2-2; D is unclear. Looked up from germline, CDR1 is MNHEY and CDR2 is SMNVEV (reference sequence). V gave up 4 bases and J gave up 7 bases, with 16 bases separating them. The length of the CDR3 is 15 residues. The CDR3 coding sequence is TGTGCCAGCAGTTCGGTCTCGAGGAGTGGCGGGGAGCTGTTTTTT. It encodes CASSSVSRSGGELFF.

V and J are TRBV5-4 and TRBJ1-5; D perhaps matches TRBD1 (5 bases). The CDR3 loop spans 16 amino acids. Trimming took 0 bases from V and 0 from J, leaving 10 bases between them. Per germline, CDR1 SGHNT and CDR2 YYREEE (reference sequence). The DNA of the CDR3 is TGTGCCAGCAGCTTGGGGGGCCTACATAGCAATCAGCCCCAGCATTTT. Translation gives CASSLGGLHSNQPQHF.

This CDR3 is CASSPLHNRGNEQFF. In DNA form, the CDR3 reads TGTGCCAGCTCACCACTACACAATAGGGGCAATGAGCAGTTCTTC. The rearrangement joins TRBV18 to TRBJ2-1; D perhaps matches TRBD1 (5 bases). V lost 1 base, J lost 6 bases, and 13 bases lay in between. The CDR3 loop spans 15 amino acids. The germline V gene encodes CDR1 KGHSH and CDR2 LQKENI.

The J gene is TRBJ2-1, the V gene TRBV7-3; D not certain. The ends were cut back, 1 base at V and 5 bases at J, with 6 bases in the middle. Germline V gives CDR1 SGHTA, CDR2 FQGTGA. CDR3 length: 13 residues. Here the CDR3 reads CASSLNSDNEQFF. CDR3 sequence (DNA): TGTGCCAGCAGCTTAAATTCAGACAATGAGCAGTTCTTC.

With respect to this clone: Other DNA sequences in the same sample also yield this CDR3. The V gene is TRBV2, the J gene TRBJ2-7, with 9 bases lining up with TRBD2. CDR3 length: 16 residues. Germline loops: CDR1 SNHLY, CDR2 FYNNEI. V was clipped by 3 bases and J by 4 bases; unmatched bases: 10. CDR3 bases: TGTGCCAGCAGTGAGGATGCTAGCGGGGATGGATACGAGCAGTACTTC. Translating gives CASSEDASGDGYEQYF.

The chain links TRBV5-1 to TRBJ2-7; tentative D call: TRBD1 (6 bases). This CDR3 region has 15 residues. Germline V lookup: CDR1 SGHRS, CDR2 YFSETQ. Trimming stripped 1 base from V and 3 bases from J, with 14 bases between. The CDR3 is CASSLTVGQVYEQYF. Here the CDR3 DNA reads TGCGCCAGCAGCTTGACCGTGGGACAAGTCTACGAGCAGTACTTC.